These T cell receptor beta chains were read from a single sample in a study of T-cell reconstitution after alpha-beta-depleted transplantation in children. TCRdb reanalysed the PCR reads using MiXCR and keeps one entry per CDR3 protein. The profile covers fewer than 500,000 distinct CDR3 sequences, with approximately 42% appearing a single time and under 30% taken by the ten largest. Sequencing used PBMCs, obtained before TCRalphabeta/CD19-depleted stem cell transplant. The receptors originated from a girl aged 2 to 10 with aplastic anemia, due to receive a stem cell transplant. Each CDR3 is given with its conserved first and last residue. D genes are given only for firm matches. Not all rows give a size; the values are once, few, many and, for expanded clones, a class.

V gene	J gene	clone size	D gene	CDR3 protein	CDR3 DNA
TRBV12-3/TRBV12-4	TRBJ1-2	many	NA	CASRSTGTNYGYTF	TGTGCCAGCAGGTCGACGGGGACTAACTATGGCTACACCTTC
TRBV7-9	TRBJ1-5	NA	TRBD1	CASSIGQGLLQPQHF	TGTGCCAGCAGCATCGGACAGGGTCTTTTACAGCCCCAGCATTTT
TRBV11-2	TRBJ1-1	NA	NA	CADHAVNTEAFF	TGTGCCGACCATGCGGTGAACACTGAAGCTTTCTTT
TRBV5-5	TRBJ2-3	few	TRBD2	CASSLLTSGEDTQYF	TGTGCCAGCAGCTTGTTAACTAGCGGGGAAGATACGCAGTATTTT
TRBV5-6	TRBJ2-1	NA	NA	CASSPRGVRSSYNEQFF	TGTGCCAGCAGCCCTAGGGGGGTCCGAAGCTCCTACAATGAGCAGTTCTTC
TRBV7-2	TRBJ2-5	few	NA	CASSPRRDGTQYF	TGTGCCAGCAGCCCAAGGCGAGATGGGACCCAGTACTTC
TRBV7-6	TRBJ2-5	NA	NA	CASSPRQEGETQYF	TGTGCCAGCAGCCCCCGACAGGAGGGGGAGACCCAGTACTTC
TRBV5-1	TRBJ2-3	NA	NA	CASSLAIGGGPTDTQYF	TGCGCCAGCAGCTTGGCCATAGGGGGAGGGCCAACAGATACGCAGTATTTT
TRBV20-1	TRBJ2-6	NA	TRBD1	CSATGGIGGHFSGANVLTF	TGCAGTGCCACTGGGGGTATAGGGGGCCATTTCTCTGGGGCCAACGTCCTGACTTTC
TRBV12-3/TRBV12-4	TRBJ2-5	NA	TRBD2	CASRLAGEHETQYF	TGTGCCAGCAGGCTAGCGGGAGAGCATGAGACCCAGTACTTC
TRBV5-1	TRBJ2-6	NA	NA	CASSLAGSGTGANVLTF	TGCGCCAGCAGCTTGGCTGGTAGCGGAACTGGGGCCAACGTCCTGACTTTC
TRBV7-2	TRBJ2-5	many	TRBD2	CASSNGGQETQYF	TGTGCCAGCAGTAACGGGGGGCAAGAGACCCAGTACTTC
TRBV5-1	TRBJ1-1	NA	NA	CASSLVGVRGPEAFF	TGCGCCAGCAGCTTGGTGGGCGTAAGAGGCCCTGAAGCTTTCTTT
TRBV28	TRBJ1-4	few	TRBD1	CASSLGQGILFF	TGTGCCAGCAGCCTCGGACAGGGGATACTGTTTTTT
TRBV5-1	TRBJ2-2	NA	NA	CASSFYGAGELFF	TGCGCCAGCAGCTTCTATGGGGCCGGGGAGCTGTTTTTT
TRBV12-3/TRBV12-4	TRBJ1-2	NA	TRBD1	CASRPTTGAPFYGYTF	TGTGCCAGCAGGCCTACCACAGGGGCGCCGTTCTATGGCTACACCTTC
TRBV15	TRBJ2-1	many	NA	CATSRAFRASDYNEQFF	TGTGCCACCAGCAGAGCCTTCAGGGCCTCGGACTACAATGAGCAGTTCTTC
TRBV27	TRBJ2-7	many	NA	CASSLSGLGYEQYF	TGTGCCAGCAGTTTAAGTGGATTAGGCTACGAGCAGTACTTC
TRBV10-3	TRBJ2-5	NA	NA	CAISESQGIGETQYF	TGTGCCATCAGTGAGTCGCAGGGAATCGGGGAGACCCAGTACTTC
TRBV5-5	TRBJ1-1	NA	NA	CASSRYVKGNTEAFF	TGTGCCAGCAGCCGATACGTGAAGGGGAACACTGAAGCTTTCTTT
TRBV20-1	TRBJ1-6	NA	NA	CSAADTSYNSPLHF	TGCAGTGCTGCGGACACCTCCTATAATTCACCCCTCCACTTT
TRBV15	TRBJ2-5	NA	NA	CATSRGSGEETQYF	TGTGCCACCAGCAGAGGGTCAGGGGAAGAGACCCAGTACTTC
TRBV12-3/TRBV12-4	TRBJ1-1	many	TRBD1	CASSFGTGAIEAFF	TGTGCCAGCAGTTTCGGGACAGGGGCAATTGAGGCTTTCTTT
TRBV28	TRBJ1-1	few	NA	CASSSQGESNTEAFF	TGTGCCAGCAGTTCCCAAGGGGAATCGAACACTGAAGCTTTCTTT
TRBV5-1	TRBJ2-1	many	TRBD1	CASSLWQGAYNEQFF	TGCGCCAGCAGCTTGTGGCAGGGGGCTTACAATGAGCAGTTCTTC
TRBV7-9	TRBJ1-1	NA	TRBD1	CASSLEGTGPPEAFF	TGTGCCAGCAGCTTAGAGGGGACAGGGCCGCCTGAAGCTTTCTTT
TRBV5-1	TRBJ2-7	NA	NA	CASSFGVEDEQYF	TGCGCCAGCAGCTTCGGGGTGGAAGACGAGCAGTACTTC
TRBV10-2	TRBJ2-7	NA	TRBD2	CASAGLAGYEQYF	TGCGCCAGCGCTGGACTAGCGGGATACGAGCAGTACTTC
TRBV20-1	TRBJ2-3	NA	TRBD1	CSAIRQGTDTQYF	TGCAGTGCCATCAGACAGGGAACAGATACGCAGTATTTT
TRBV20-1	TRBJ2-7	NA	NA	CSATFPGVHEQYF	TGCAGTGCTACCTTTCCGGGGGTCCACGAGCAGTACTTC
TRBV10-3	TRBJ1-2	many	NA	CAIRPGGGNYGYTF	TGTGCCATCAGACCCGGAGGAGGGAACTATGGCTACACCTTC
TRBV7-9	TRBJ2-2	many	NA	CASSSLGGTGELFF	TGTGCCAGCAGCTCGCTAGGGGGAACCGGGGAGCTGTTTTTT
TRBV29-1	TRBJ2-3	NA	TRBD2	CSAGTSGRAEDTQYF	TGCAGCGCCGGGACTAGCGGGAGGGCCGAAGATACGCAGTATTTT
TRBV6-2/TRBV6-3	TRBJ1-1	few	NA	CASRSTTGNTEAFF	TGTGCCAGCAGATCCACTACAGGGAACACTGAAGCTTTCTTT
TRBV9	TRBJ2-7	NA	TRBD1	CASSRGTGVGEQYF	TGTGCCAGCAGCCGGGGGACAGGGGTTGGCGAGCAGTACTTC
TRBV5-1	TRBJ2-2	many	TRBD1	CASSPHRQGDTGELFF	TGCGCCAGCAGCCCACATCGACAGGGGGACACCGGGGAGCTGTTTTTT
TRBV28	TRBJ2-1	NA	NA	CASSSPGLPSSYNEQFF	TGTGCCAGCAGTTCCCCCGGACTGCCCAGCTCCTACAATGAGCAGTTCTTC
TRBV12-3/TRBV12-4	TRBJ2-7	NA	TRBD2	CASRLAGGFYEQYF	TGTGCCAGCAGACTAGCGGGAGGGTTCTACGAGCAGTACTTC
TRBV6-5	TRBJ2-3	NA	TRBD1	CASSYSWTGNTDTQYF	TGTGCCAGCAGTTACTCCTGGACAGGGAACACAGATACGCAGTATTTT
TRBV12-5	TRBJ2-3	NA	NA	CASGKGHPSTDTQYF	TGTGCTAGTGGGAAGGGGCACCCTAGCACAGATACGCAGTATTTT
TRBV6-5	TRBJ2-1	NA	NA	CASSYRDWLIIDSYNEQFF	TGTGCCAGCAGCTACCGGGACTGGCTGATTATTGACTCCTACAATGAGCAGTTCTTC
TRBV6-1	TRBJ2-1	many	NA	CASRPSPSSYNEQFF	TGTGCCAGCAGACCCAGCCCTAGCTCCTACAATGAGCAGTTCTTC
TRBV3-1	TRBJ2-7	many	NA	CASSPALDAYEQYF	TGTGCCAGCAGCCCCGCCCTAGATGCCTACGAGCAGTACTTC
TRBV28	TRBJ2-5	NA	TRBD2	CASSGGGEETQYF	TGTGCCAGCAGCGGTGGGGGGGAAGAGACCCAGTACTTC
TRBV11-2	TRBJ2-2	NA	TRBD2	CASRRSGSSGELFF	TGTGCCAGCAGACGAAGCGGGAGCAGCGGGGAGCTGTTTTTT
TRBV5-1	TRBJ2-5	once	NA	CASSLGPTLQETQYF	TGCGCCAGCAGCTTGGGACCAACCCTTCAAGAGACCCAGTACTTC
TRBV5-1	TRBJ2-2	NA	NA	CASSLEGMDTGELFF	TGCGCCAGCAGCTTGGAGGGGATGGACACCGGGGAGCTGTTTTTT
TRBV12-3/TRBV12-4	TRBJ2-3	few	NA	CASSLDTRGDTQYF	TGTGCCAGCAGTTTAGACACGCGCGGAGATACGCAGTATTTT
TRBV5-1	TRBJ2-7	NA	NA	CASSLWQGGHEQYF	TGCGCCAGCAGCTTGTGGCAGGGAGGCCACGAGCAGTACTTC
TRBV3-1	TRBJ2-3	NA	TRBD1	CASSLGQTNTDTQYF	TGTGCCAGCAGCCTGGGACAGACTAACACAGATACGCAGTATTTT